The T cell receptor beta chain under discussion was sequenced for a study of T cell responses to AZD1222 COVID-19 vaccine. Findings and limits, study-wide: Most donors were white British and more were female, and clonal diversity was possibly underestimated. The study identified only six AZD1222 recipients as seropositive at baseline. There were vaccine-associated CD4 TCRs across spike, dominant at 160-218 and 743-854. Nearly half of unique spike-specific TCRs reportedly avoided B.1.351 and B.1.1.7 mutated regions.

Measured with immunoSEQ multiplex PCR; TCRdb has only the in-frame clones, and not every one. The sample yields over 150,000 clones, 85% to 90% seen once. For this clone: Its antigen is currently unknown.

CDR1 is SGDLS, CDR2 YYNGEE, per germline. Trimming took 5 bases from V and 0 from J, leaving 17 bases between them. The CDR3 contains 16 residues. The chain has TRBV9 and TRBJ1-1; D possibly corresponds to TRBD1 (6 bases). The sample in question was peripheral blood, obtained 28 days after the second AZD1222 dose. This receptor was obtained from an adult who received the AZD1222 COVID-19 vaccine. CDR3 nucleotide sequence: TGTGCCAGCAGTCCCCGTTCACAGGGCCTGAACACTGAAGCTTTCTTT. It is translated as CASSPRSQGLNTEAFF.